Following are 15 T cell receptor beta chains from one sample sequenced in a study of graft-versus-host responses after intestinal transplantation. Their antigen targets remain unknown. Sequencing was performed with immunoSEQ multiplex PCR; in TCRdb, only in-frame clones are kept and a portion is missing. The sample holds under 85,000 clones, about 94% seen once. Sequences were derived from unstimulated CD8+ T cells sorted from spleen or lymph node cells, sampled before intestinal transplant. These TCRs come from a human donor who received an intestinal transplant.

The rearrangement links TRBV18 to TRBJ2-1, with D perhaps TRBD2 (5 bases). Trimming shortened V by 4 bases and J by 6 bases, and 10 bases separated the two germline ends. Looked up from germline, CDR1 is KGHSH and CDR2 is LQKENI. The CDR3 sequence is 13 residues long. This chain's CDR3 is CASSRGLTNEQFF. CDR3 nucleotides: TGTGCCAGCTCACGCGGACTCACCAATGAGCAGTTCTTC.

The rearrangement joins TRBV4-1 to TRBJ2-5; no reliable D call. Germline V gives CDR1 MGHRA, CDR2 YSYEKL. V gave up 5 bases and J gave up 1 base, with 11 bases separating them. The CDR3 is made up of 14 amino acids. CDR3 in amino acids: CASSERTGQETQYF. Written as DNA, the CDR3 is TGCGCCAGCAGCGAAAGGACGGGCCAAGAGACCCAGTACTTC.

The chain uses TRBV7-2 and TRBJ2-2; D is unclear. V gave up 7 bases and J gave up 1 base, with 16 bases separating them. The CDR3 totals 16 residues. Germline-derived CDR1 and CDR2 are SGHTA and FQGNSA. The CDR3 sequence: CASTLRMFQNTGELFF. The CDR3 region has the DNA TGTGCCAGCACCCTAAGGATGTTTCAGAACACCGGGGAGCTGTTTTTT.

The V call is TRBV6-5, the J call TRBJ1-3; D gene ambiguous. Germline loops: CDR1 MNHEY, CDR2 SVGAGI. CDR3 size: 12 residues. Trimming removed 8 bases at V and 0 bases at J, with 5 bases between. CDR3 nucleotide sequence: TGTGCCAGCTACGACTCTGGAAACACCATATATTTT. Translating it yields CASYDSGNTIYF.

The chain recombines TRBV6-5 with TRBJ2-7; 8 nucleotides agree with TRBD2. The CDR3 is 15 residues long. The germline V gene encodes CDR1 MNHEY and CDR2 SVGAGI. Trimming took 5 bases from V and 0 from J; bases not matched to a gene: 6. The CDR3 is CASSPTSGISYEQYF. In DNA form, the CDR3 reads TGTGCCAGCAGTCCAACTAGCGGAATCTCCTACGAGCAGTACTTC.

This clone came up once. The rearrangement uses TRBV5-6 and TRBJ2-5; no clear D gene. CDR3 length equals 13 residues. The germline V and J ends were trimmed by 2 bases and 5 bases, with 10 bases remaining between them. Germline CDR1 and CDR2: SGHDT and YYEEEE. The CDR3 coding sequence is TGTGCCAGCAGCTTTAGTGTGGAGGAGACCCAGTACTTC. Residues: CASSFSVEETQYF.

The CDR3 loop is CASSPKLGEQYF. The CDR3 nucleotides read TGTGCCAGCAGCCCTAAATTGGGGGAGCAGTACTTC. The rearrangement joins TRBV7-6 to TRBJ2-7; unclear D gene. The CDR3 runs 12 residues. V was shortened by 5 bases and J by 7 bases, with 12 bases between the two germline ends. Germline V gives CDR1 SGHVS, CDR2 FNYEAQ.

The chain links TRBV27 to TRBJ1-5; tentatively, D is TRBD1 (6 bases). Germline V gene sequence: CDR1 MNHEY, CDR2 SMNVEV (reference sequence). Trimming shortened V by 3 bases and J by 3 bases, and 12 bases separated the two germline ends. The CDR3 spans 15 residues. The CDR3 DNA reads TGTGCCAGCAGTTTGCGAAAGGGGGTCAATCAGCCCCAGCATTTT. This encodes CASSLRKGVNQPQHF.

This clone showed up just once. The rearrangement joins TRBV5-8 to TRBJ1-1; D is unclear. The CDR3 sequence is 14 residues long. The V gene's germline CDR1 is SGHTS and CDR2 YDEGEE. V was cut by 1 base and J by 4 bases, with 11 bases left in between. The CDR3 DNA follows: TGTGCCAGCAGCTTGATGGCAGGCGGCACTGAAGCTTTCTTT. Protein product: CASSLMAGGTEAFF.

The V and J genes are TRBV5-2 and TRBJ1-2. TRBV5-2 corresponds to a pseudogene. The CDR3 spans 15 residues. The CDR3 nucleotides are TGTGCCAGCAATGTTATAGTACGAAAGACCTATGGCTACACCTTC. It is translated as CASNVIVRKTYGYTF.

V and J are TRBV27 and TRBJ2-2; 7 bases fit TRBD1. There are 15 residues in the CDR3. Germline V lookup: CDR1 MNHEY, CDR2 SMNVEV (reference sequence). Trimming took 4 bases from V and 4 from J; bases not matched to a gene: 6. The CDR3 sequence: CASSSPGTATGELFF. In nucleotides, the CDR3 is TGTGCCAGCAGTTCCCCCGGGACAGCCACCGGGGAGCTGTTTTTT.

The gene calls are TRBV30 and TRBJ1-2; D might be TRBD1 (6 bases). V shed 4 bases and J shed 7 bases, with 16 bases lying between them. Per the germline V gene, CDR1 is GTSNPN and CDR2 is SVGIG (reference sequence). The CDR3 contains 13 residues. The CDR3 coding sequence is TGTGCCTGGAATACAGGGCAAGGTTCTGGCTACACCTTC. Its translation: CAWNTGQGSGYTF.

The chain links TRBV19 to TRBJ1-5, with D tentatively TRBD1 (6 bases). V lost 2 bases, J lost 1 base, and 24 bases lay in between. In germline, CDR1 is LNHDA, CDR2 SQIVND (reference sequence). This CDR3 contains 20 residues. The CDR3 sequence is CASSINRARREAESNQPQHF. The CDR3 DNA reads as TGTGCCAGTAGTATAAACAGGGCCAGGCGGGAGGCAGAGAGCAATCAGCCCCAGCATTTT.

The V and J genes are TRBV4-1 and TRBJ2-1; TRBD1 might be the D (6 bases). CDR1 is MGHRA and CDR2 is YSYEKL in the germline V gene. With 4 bases removed from V and 8 bases from J, the gap between germline ends came to 9 bases. The CDR3 has 12 amino acids. The CDR3 loop is CASSPEGDEQFF. The CDR3 region has the DNA TGCGCCAGCAGCCCCGAGGGGGATGAGCAGTTCTTC.

The J gene is TRBJ1-2, the V gene TRBV7-9, with a weak D call TRBD1 (5 bases). CDR1 and CDR2 (germline): SEHNR, FQNEAQ (reference sequence). The CDR3 length is 12 residues. Trimming removed 2 bases from V and 8 bases from J, with 9 bases in between. The CDR3 DNA sequence: TGTGCCAGCAGCTTATGGGGGAGCGGCTACACCTTC. Its translation is CASSLWGSGYTF.